These 10 T cell receptor beta chains share one sample of origin, sequenced in a study of PD-L1 blockade in urothelial cancer. Time point reported: peripheral blood 6 weeks after treatment start. The protocol was immunoSEQ multiplex PCR, while the TCRdb copy is restricted to in-frame clones and leaves out a portion. The sample has fewer than 50,000 clones; roughly nine tenths are singletons. Sequencing used PBMCs, obtained around atezolizumab (anti-PD-L1) treatment. These receptor sequences come from a man between 70 and 80 years old with urothelial cancer.

A single count supports this clone. The J gene is TRBJ2-1, the V gene TRBV30; 10 bases map to TRBD2. Germline CDR1 reads GTSNPN; CDR2 reads SVGIG (reference sequence). The junction had 5 bases not matched to a gene; V was cut back by 3 bases and J by 9 bases. The CDR3 consists of 13 residues. The CDR3 DNA reads TGTGCCTGGAGCAGCGGGAGGGCCGCTGAGCAGTTCTTC. Encoded protein: CAWSSGRAAEQFF. Complete variable domain (other parts from reference TRBV30 and TRBJ2-1): SQTIHQWPATLVQPVGSPLSLECTVEGTSNPNLYWYRQAAGRGLQLLFYSVGIGQISSEVPQNLSASRPQDRQFILSSKKLLLSDSGFYLCAWSSGRAAEQFFGPGTRLTVL.

The chain joins TRBV11-1 to TRBJ2-7, with TRBD1 as a possible D gene (5 bases). This CDR3 comprises 14 residues. In germline, CDR1 is SGHAT, CDR2 FQDESV (reference sequence). The V gene lost 1 base and the J gene lost 2 bases, with 9 bases spanning the gap. CDR3 amino acids: CASSLGTNAYEQYF. The DNA of the CDR3 is TGTGCCAGCAGCTTAGGGACAAACGCCTACGAGCAGTACTTC.

V usage is TRBV27 and J usage is TRBJ2-2, with 12 bases that match TRBD2. Germline-derived CDR1 and CDR2 are MNHEY and SMNVEV (reference sequence). The CDR3 loop spans 16 amino acids. V shed 1 base, J shed 6 bases, and the junction held 3 bases outside the gene matches. The CDR3 DNA sequence: TGTGCCAGCAGTTTATGGGGGACTAGCGGGTCCGGGGAGCTGTTTTTT. Protein sequence: CASSLWGTSGSGELFF.

This chain uses TRBV13 with TRBJ2-4; TRBD2 matches 12 bases. Germline V lookup: CDR1 PRHDT, CDR2 FYEKMQ (reference sequence). Germline trimming cut 5 bases from V and 2 bases from J; bases unmatched to any gene: 16. The CDR3 has 20 residues. The CDR3 sequence: CASSHLERLAGDDTKNIQYF. The CDR3 DNA follows: TGTGCCAGCAGCCACCTGGAGAGACTAGCGGGAGATGATACCAAAAACATTCAGTACTTC.

This clone was detected once. CDR3 nucleotides: TGTGCCAGCAGTGGACAGGCCGACACTGAAGCTTTCTTT. It is translated as CASSGQADTEAFF. The chain is built from TRBV2 and TRBJ1-1; perhaps TRBD1 as D (6 bases). With 4 bases removed from V and 3 bases from J, the gap between germline ends came to 9 bases. The CDR3 contains 13 residues. The germline CDR1 and CDR2 sequences are SNHLY and FYNNEI. Drawing the rest from reference TRBV2 and TRBJ1-1, the complete variable domain is EPEVTQTPSHQVTQMGQEVILRCVPISNHLYFYWYRQILGQKVEFLVSFYNNEISEKSEIFDDQFSVERPDGSNFTLKIRSTKLEDSAMYFCASSGQADTEAFFGQGTRLTVV.

This sequence joins TRBV19 and TRBJ2-7; TRBD2 matches at 10 bases. Germline CDR1 LNHDA, CDR2 SQIVND (reference sequence). V lost 2 bases to trimming and J lost 4 bases; unmatched junction nucleotides: 14. The CDR3 covers 18 residues. CDR3 in DNA: TGTGCCAGTAGTATAACCGGACTAGCGGATACTTATCCTTACGAGCAGTACTTC. It encodes CASSITGLADTYPYEQYF.

CDR3 sequence: CASSEGRGLRDTQYF. As DNA, the CDR3 is TGCGCCAGCAGTGAGGGCAGGGGACTACGGGATACGCAGTATTTT. The chain joins TRBV10-2 to TRBJ2-3; D is perhaps TRBD2 (7 bases). V lost 2 bases, J lost 6 bases, and 15 bases lay in between. CDR1 and CDR2 (germline): WSHSY, SAAADI. The CDR3 consists of 15 residues.

V gene TRBV27 combines with J gene TRBJ2-7; TRBD2 aligns across 10 bases. V shed 5 bases and J 5 bases; nucleotides not matched to a gene: 9. CDR3 size: 15 residues. CDR1 and CDR2 from the germline V gene are MNHEY and SMNVEV (reference sequence). The chain's CDR3 is CASSPSSGSPHEQYF. CDR3 DNA: TGTGCCAGCAGTCCTTCTAGCGGGAGCCCCCACGAGCAGTACTTC.

The V gene is TRBV19, the J gene TRBJ2-1, with D maybe TRBD2 (6 bases). Between the trimmed V and J ends, which lost 7 bases and 1 base, there was a span of 14 bases. The CDR3 runs to 15 residues. Germline V gene lookup returns CDR1 LNHDA and CDR2 SQIVND (reference sequence). For the CDR3, the DNA is TGTGCCAGTACCCCTGTGGGGGGTTCCTACAATGAGCAGTTCTTC. Translation gives CASTPVGGSYNEQFF.

The rearrangement joins TRBV5-1 to TRBJ2-1; 10 bases agree with TRBD2. Germline V gives CDR1 SGHRS, CDR2 YFSETQ. V shed 2 bases and J 0 bases; nucleotides not matched to a gene: 5. The length of the CDR3 is 17 residues. This CDR3 is CASSFVAGGISYNEQFF. CDR3 sequence (DNA): TGCGCCAGCAGCTTTGTAGCGGGAGGAATCTCCTACAATGAGCAGTTCTTC.